This T cell receptor (beta chain) came from a study of response to subunit inactivated influenza vaccine. Study results and limitations: Every seasonal influenza vaccination brings in few new T cells, the authors suggested.

This clonotype has ten or more counts. Its antigen is not known. The CDR3 extends over 13 amino acids. Germline-derived CDR1 and CDR2 are MGHRA and YSYEKL. V lost 0 bases, J lost 5 bases, and 8 bases lay in between. TCRdb called the RT-PCR reads again in MiXCR, with one record for every CDR3 protein. In the table there are some 160,000 distinct CDR3 sequences, about a tenth of which are singletons. The source material was non-naive T cells sorted from PBMCs, sampled 40 to 50 days after vaccination. This clonotype originated in a man aged 45-60 years who received an inactivated influenza vaccine. This chain joins TRBV4-1 and TRBJ2-7, with D possibly TRBD1 on 5 matching bases. CDR3 DNA: TGCGCCAGCAGCCAAGACAGGGTAAACGAGCAGTACTTC. Amino acids: CASSQDRVNEQYF.